These 10 T cell receptor beta chains share one sample of origin, sequenced in a study of blood T cell repertoires in COVID-19 (dated by TCRdb to 2018 to 2021). The protocol used for the library was the immunoSEQ multiplex PCR assay. The table was pulled from immuneACCESS by TCRdb, which kept in-frame rearrangements only. Such tables lose some clones; where checked, under half of the loss comes from unresolved V genes, and the rest has no known cause. The sample contains under 200,000 clones, nearly 85% of them found a single time. Over 5% of the sample is in the top ten clones. Sample: peripheral blood. All receptors derive from a woman aged 30 to 39 with acute or convalescent COVID-19.

The V gene is TRBV27, the J gene TRBJ1-2; D unresolved. Trimming pared 4 bases from V and 5 bases from J, leaving 20 bases between. Germline values: CDR1 MNHEY, CDR2 SMNVEV (reference sequence). This CDR3 has 16 residues. This chain's CDR3 is CASSSGAAVDVYGYTF. The CDR3 bases are TGTGCCAGCAGTTCCGGCGCGGCCGTGGATGTTTATGGCTACACCTTC.

Written as DNA, the CDR3 is TGTGCCAGTAGCTTGAGTAGCGGGGTCGGCCATGAGCAGTTCTTC. As protein: CASSLSSGVGHEQFF. The chain links TRBV19 to TRBJ2-1; the match to TRBD2 covers 8 bases. CDR1 LNHDA and CDR2 SQIVND come from the germline V gene (reference sequence). Trimming at V came to 6 bases and at J to 8 bases, leaving 12 bases not matched to a gene. The CDR3 consists of 15 residues.

V is TRBV6-2 or TRBV6-3 and J is TRBJ1-5; 8 nucleotides align to TRBD1. Trimming at V came to 6 bases and at J to 3 bases, leaving 7 bases not matched to a gene. The CDR3 runs to 15 residues. CDR1 and CDR2 (germline): MNHEY, SVGEGT. For the CDR3, the DNA is TGTGCCAGCAGCCGCCCGGACAGGGTCAATCAGCCCCAGCATTTT. It encodes CASSRPDRVNQPQHF.

The CDR3 sequence: CASSRDRNYGYTF. The CDR3 DNA sequence: TGTGCCAGCAGTCGGGACAGAAACTATGGCTACACCTTC. The genes are TRBV6-4 and TRBJ1-2; TRBD1 matches 7 bases. The germline V gene has CDR1 MRHNA and CDR2 SNTAGT. The CDR3 consists of 13 residues. The J segment lost 2 bases and the V segment lost 5 bases, leaving 2 bases of the junction unmatched.

CDR3 loop: CASSWGRPTDTQYF. The DNA for the CDR3 is TGTGCCAGCAGTTGGGGCAGGCCGACAGATACGCAGTATTTT. The rearrangement links TRBV27 to TRBJ2-3, with a tentative D call TRBD1 (5 bases). The CDR3 is made up of 14 amino acids. The germline V gene has CDR1 MNHEY and CDR2 SMNVEV (reference sequence). V was trimmed by 4 bases and J by 3 bases, leaving 11 bases between them.

The V call is TRBV7-9, the J call TRBJ1-2, with 12 nucleotides matching TRBD1. J gave up 3 bases and V 5 bases, and 4 bases lay outside the gene matches. CDR3 length: 15 amino acids. Germline V gene lookup returns CDR1 SEHNR and CDR2 FQNEAQ (reference sequence). CDR3 amino acids: CASSRGQGADYGYTF. The CDR3 DNA sequence: TGTGCCAGCAGCCGGGGACAGGGGGCTGACTATGGCTACACCTTC. The full variable domain, completed using reference TRBV7-9 and TRBJ1-2, is DTGVSQNPRHKITKRGQNVTFRCDPISEHNRLYWYRQTLGQGPEFLTYFQNEAQLEKSRLLSDRFSAERPKGSFSTLEIQRTEQGDSAMYLCASSRGQGADYGYTFGSGTRLTVV.

The V and J genes are TRBV27 and TRBJ2-7, with 10 positions matching TRBD2. Germline assignment: CDR1 MNHEY and CDR2 SMNVEV (reference sequence). The junction had 5 bases not matched to a gene; V was cut back by 6 bases and J by 6 bases. This CDR3 is built from 13 residues. CDR3 in DNA: TGTGCCAGCAGAGGACTAGCGGACCGCGAGCAGTACTTC. As protein: CASRGLADREQYF.

This clone was observed a single time. The rearrangement uses TRBV25-1 and TRBJ2-7; TRBD1 agrees at 9 bases. This CDR3 has 15 residues. The germline CDR1 and CDR2 sequences are MGHDK and SYGVNS. The ends lost 6 bases at V and 5 bases at J; junction bases unmatched: 11. The CDR3 bases are TGTGCCAGCAGCGAGACCGGGACAGGGTTGGACGAGCAGTACTTC. This encodes CASSETGTGLDEQYF.

This chain uses TRBV27 with TRBJ2-7; D remains unclear. Looked up from germline, CDR1 is MNHEY and CDR2 is SMNVEV (reference sequence). V was trimmed by 2 bases and J by 2 bases, leaving 13 bases between them. This CDR3 contains 15 residues. The CDR3 sequence is CASSLVPQTPYEQYF. The CDR3 DNA reads as TGTGCCAGCAGTTTAGTCCCACAGACCCCCTACGAGCAGTACTTC.

This chain joins TRBV7-9 and TRBJ2-1; 8 positions match TRBD2. The germline gives CDR1 SEHNR, CDR2 FQNEAQ (reference sequence). The CDR3 contains 16 residues. Trimming took 5 bases from V and 7 from J; bases not matched to a gene: 13. The CDR3 nucleotides are TGTGCCAGCAGCCCCACATCCGGGAGGGCCCGGAATGAGCAGTTCTTC. Its translation: CASSPTSGRARNEQFF.